One sample yielded the 24 T cell receptor beta chains listed below, sequenced in a study of shared clonotypes between healthy human individuals. The assay was immunoSEQ multiplex PCR, and TCRdb's table has in-frame clones only and misses some. The sample lists roughly 2.5 million clones; more than 80% were seen once. The sample comprised naive CD4+ T cells sorted from blood. The subset was: CD45RA+ positively selected. These receptors originate from a man aged 18 to 29 in good health.

The rearrangement joins TRBV4-3 to TRBJ2-3, with TRBD2 matching 13 bases. The CDR3 consists of 20 residues. Germline V gene data show CDR1 as LGHNA and CDR2 as YSLEER. After removal of 4 bases from V and 0 bases from J, the junction contained 13 bases not matched to a gene. The CDR3: CASSRRTSGSAGASTDTQYF. The CDR3 DNA reads as TGCGCCAGCAGCCGCCGGACTAGCGGGAGTGCGGGGGCTAGCACAGATACGCAGTATTTT.

The V and J genes are TRBV18 and TRBJ2-4; D is unclear. This CDR3 spans 15 amino acids. V shed 2 bases and J shed 8 bases, with 16 bases lying between them. Germline V gives CDR1 KGHSH, CDR2 LQKENI. The CDR3 reads CASSPTTDNRDIQYF. Here the CDR3 DNA reads TGTGCCAGCTCACCAACCACAGATAATAGGGACATTCAGTACTTC.

The V call is TRBV25-1, the J call TRBJ2-2; D not certain. V was clipped by 3 bases and J by 1 base, with 18 bases between them. The CDR3 is 18 residues long. Germline loops: CDR1 MGHDK, CDR2 SYGVNS. CDR3: CASSDQRERKKNTGELFF. The CDR3 DNA is TGTGCCAGCAGTGACCAAAGGGAAAGGAAGAAGAACACCGGGGAGCTGTTTTTT. The whole variable domain, filled in from reference TRBV25-1 and TRBJ2-2, reads EADIYQTPRYLVIGTGKKITLECSQTMGHDKMYWYQQDPGMELHLIHYSYGVNSTEKGDLSSESTVSRIRTEHFPLTLESARPSHTSQYLCASSDQRERKKNTGELFFGEGSRLTVL.

The chain combines TRBV7-9 with TRBJ2-3; 8 positions match TRBD1. Losses at the gene ends were 4 bases for V and 1 base for J; bases not matched to a gene: 10. Per germline, CDR1 SEHNR and CDR2 FQNEAQ (reference sequence). CDR3 size: 17 residues. Written as DNA, the CDR3 is TGTGCCAGCAGCTCATACCTCCCGACAGGGGGCACAGATACGCAGTATTTT. Translated: CASSSYLPTGGTDTQYF.

The J gene is TRBJ2-2, the V gene TRBV18, with D possibly being TRBD2 (5 bases). Trimming pared 2 bases from V and 3 bases from J, leaving 13 bases between. Germline assignment: CDR1 KGHSH and CDR2 LQKENI. CDR3 size: 16 residues. This CDR3 is CASSPFSSQDTGELFF. CDR3 in DNA: TGTGCCAGCTCACCATTCTCTAGCCAGGACACCGGGGAGCTGTTTTTT.

The chain carries TRBV10-2 and TRBJ2-3; TRBD1 aligns across 7 bases. The CDR3 covers 14 residues. Germline CDR1 reads WSHSY; CDR2 reads SAAADI. After removal of 0 bases from V and 7 bases from J, the junction contained 4 bases not matched to a gene. This CDR3 is CASSESGQPNTQYF. The DNA of the CDR3 is TGCGCCAGCAGTGAGTCGGGACAGCCAAATACGCAGTATTTT.

The chain couples TRBV18 to TRBJ2-5; D gene ambiguous. The CDR3 contains 13 residues. The ends were cut back, 6 bases at V and 0 bases at J, with 8 bases in the middle. Germline V gives CDR1 KGHSH, CDR2 LQKENI. The CDR3 protein is CASSPPYQETQYF. The DNA of the CDR3 is TGTGCCAGCTCGCCCCCGTACCAAGAGACCCAGTACTTC. Full variable domain (missing parts from reference TRBV18 and TRBJ2-5): NAGVMQNPRHLVRRRGQEARLRCSPMKGHSHVYWYRQLPEEGLKFMVYLQKENIIDESGMPKERFSAEFPKEGPSILRIQQVVRGDSAAYFCASSPPYQETQYFGPGTRLLVL.

Note on this clone: This CDR3 is also generated by other DNA sequences in the sample. The CDR3 coding sequence is TGTGCCAGCAGACTAGCGGGGGGCAATGAGCAGTTCTTC. Encoded protein: CASRLAGGNEQFF. V is TRBV6-5 and J is TRBJ2-1, with 12 bases that match TRBD2. The V gene end was trimmed by 6 bases and the J gene end by 6 bases; junction bases not matched to a gene: 0. CDR3 length equals 13 residues. The germline V gene has CDR1 MNHEY and CDR2 SVGAGI.

V gene TRBV30 combines with J gene TRBJ2-7; TRBD1 or TRBD2 may be the D gene (6 bases each). V was shortened by 0 bases and J by 6 bases, with 15 bases between the two germline ends. The CDR3 spans 14 residues. Germline loops: CDR1 GTSNPN, CDR2 SVGIG (reference sequence). CDR3 region: CAWSVQWGAVEQYF. The CDR3, as DNA: TGTGCCTGGAGTGTACAATGGGGGGCGGTCGAGCAGTACTTC.

The genes are TRBV6-1 and TRBJ2-5; the D is unclear. The germline V gene encodes CDR1 MNHNS and CDR2 SASEGT. The CDR3 is 13 residues long. V lost 2 bases and J lost 7, with 11 bases in between. Written as DNA, the CDR3 is TGTGCCAGCAGTGAATTTCGGCAGGTGACCCAGTACTTC. Translation: CASSEFRQVTQYF.

The gene calls are TRBV11-3 and TRBJ2-7; D may match TRBD1 or TRBD2 (5 bases each). The CDR3 has 11 residues. Germline V gene data show CDR1 as SGHNT and CDR2 as YENEEA. Trimming pared 7 bases from V and 12 bases from J, leaving 16 bases between. CDR3 sequence: CASTSKRGRYF. CDR3 bases: TGTGCCAGCACCTCCAAGAGGGGTAGGTACTTC. The variable domain in full, completed from reference TRBV11-3 and TRBJ2-7, reads EAGVVQSPRYKIIEKKQPVAFWCNPISGHNTLYWYLQNLGQGPELLIRYENEEAVDDSQLPKDRFSAERLKGVDSTLKIQPAELGDSAVYLCASTSKRGRYFGPGTRLTVT.

This chain links TRBV7-2 with TRBJ2-1; 7 bases are shared with TRBD1. The CDR3 contains 15 residues. CDR1 is SGHTA, CDR2 FQGNSA, per germline. After removal of 5 bases from V and 2 bases from J, the junction contained 6 bases not matched to a gene. CDR3 residues: CASSLVGQPYNEQFF. The CDR3 region has the DNA TGTGCCAGCAGCCTGGTGGGACAGCCCTACAATGAGCAGTTCTTC.

The chain couples TRBV11-2 to TRBJ2-1; a weak D match, TRBD1 (6 bases). V was clipped by 5 bases and J by 0 bases, with 14 bases between them. CDR3 length: 16 amino acids. Germline V CDR1 and CDR2: SGHAT, FQNNGV. CDR3 nucleotides: TGTGCCAGCAGCCCAGATGACAGGCACTCCTACAATGAGCAGTTCTTC. Residues: CASSPDDRHSYNEQFF.

J is TRBJ2-7 and V is TRBV7-2, with 9 bases fitting TRBD2. Trimming removed 1 base from V and 5 bases from J; junction bases left unmatched: 6. CDR3 length equals 15 residues. Per the germline V gene, CDR1 is SGHTA and CDR2 is FQGNSA. CDR3 sequence: CASSLVTSGYDEQYF. CDR3 bases: TGTGCCAGCAGCTTAGTCACTAGCGGGTATGACGAGCAGTACTTC. Full variable domain (remainder filled in from reference TRBV7-2 and TRBJ2-7): GAGVSQSPSNKVTEKGKDVELRCDPISGHTALYWYRQSLGQGLEFLIYFQGNSAPDKSGLPSDRFSAERTGGSVSTLTIQRTQQEDSAVYLCASSLVTSGYDEQYFGPGTRLTVT.

The CDR3 DNA follows: TGTGCCAGCAGCCGAACAGGGATCGCTGAAGCTTTCTTT. Encoded protein: CASSRTGIAEAFF. The chain uses TRBV5-4 and TRBJ1-1; D possibly corresponds to TRBD1 (6 bases). The CDR3 spans 13 residues. Germline CDR1 reads SGHNT; CDR2 reads YYREEE (reference sequence). Deletions cut 4 bases from V and 6 bases from J, with 13 bases between.

This clone was observed once. The gene calls are TRBV30 and TRBJ2-5, with D tentatively TRBD1 (6 bases). The DNA end is a closer match to TRBJ2-7, so the J assignment may be wrong. CDR3 length: 15 amino acids. CDR1 and CDR2 from the germline V gene are GTSNPN and SVGIG (reference sequence). This chain's CDR3 is CAWSVMRQGLYEQYF. The CDR3 DNA follows: TGTGCCTGGAGTGTAATGCGGCAGGGGCTATACGAGCAGTACTTC.

V is TRBV30 and J is TRBJ2-3, with D hard to call. In germline, CDR1 is GTSNPN, CDR2 SVGIG (reference sequence). Trimming took 0 bases from V and 3 from J, leaving 10 bases between them. The CDR3 is 14 residues long. Written as DNA, the CDR3 is TGTGCCTGGAGTGTTATTGACGGTACAGATACGCAGTATTTT. Amino acid sequence: CAWSVIDGTDTQYF.

The V call is TRBV2, the J call TRBJ2-1; TRBD2 aligns across 8 bases. This CDR3 is 15 amino acids long. V was pared by 4 bases and J by 7 bases, with 9 bases of the junction left unmatched. Looked up from germline, CDR1 is SNHLY and CDR2 is FYNNEI. CDR3 residues: CASSGSAGGRNEQFF. The CDR3 nucleotides read TGTGCCAGCAGTGGGAGCGCGGGGGGCAGGAATGAGCAGTTCTTC.

The sample holds one count of this clone. The chain couples TRBV5-1 to TRBJ1-6, with 7 bases that match TRBD1. There are 15 residues in the CDR3. Germline-derived CDR1 and CDR2 are SGHRS and YFSETQ. After removal of 3 bases from V and 8 bases from J, the junction contained 8 bases not matched to a gene. The CDR3 nucleotides are TGCGCCAGCAGCTGGACCGATACAGGGGATTCACCCCTCCACTTT. It codes for CASSWTDTGDSPLHF.

Comments on this clone: The same CDR3 can be traced to other DNA sequences in this sample. V and J are TRBV6-1 and TRBJ2-3; TRBD2 matches at 12 bases. This CDR3 spans 16 amino acids. V shed 2 bases and J 0 bases; nucleotides not matched to a gene: 0. Germline V CDR1 and CDR2: MNHNS, SASEGT. The CDR3 DNA is TGTGCCAGCAGTGAAACTAGCGGGGGGAGCACAGATACGCAGTATTTT. Amino acids: CASSETSGGSTDTQYF.

The rearrangement uses TRBV10-3 and TRBJ1-4; no reliable D call. Trimming cost V 10 bases and J 0 bases, with 21 bases left between them. The germline V gene has CDR1 ENHRY and CDR2 SYGVKD. This CDR3 spans 17 amino acids. This chain's CDR3 is CATSGHFGSTTNEKLFF. CDR3 bases: TGTGCCACATCGGGTCACTTCGGAAGCACAACTAATGAAAAACTGTTTTTT.

The V gene is TRBV6-1, the J gene TRBJ2-7, with 7 nucleotides matching TRBD1. Looked up from germline, CDR1 is MNHNS and CDR2 is SASEGT. Trimming cost V 9 bases and J 0 bases; bases outside gene matches: 8. The CDR3 contains 14 residues. The CDR3 is CASRQGRISYEQYF. DNA of the CDR3: TGTGCCAGTAGACAGGGACGGATCTCCTACGAGCAGTACTTC.

V usage is TRBV27 and J usage is TRBJ2-1; D not resolved. In germline, CDR1 is MNHEY, CDR2 SMNVEV (reference sequence). V shed 5 bases and J shed 12 bases, with 11 bases lying between them. This CDR3 region has 11 residues. The CDR3, as DNA: TGTGCCAGCAGTAGGGTTGGTTGGCAGTTCTTC. Residues: CASSRVGWQFF.

Note on this clone: Other DNA sequences in the same sample also yield this CDR3. The gene calls are TRBV5-1 and TRBJ2-7; 7 nucleotides align to TRBD1. Germline values: CDR1 SGHRS, CDR2 YFSETQ. Trimming cost V 2 bases and J 2 bases; bases outside gene matches: 4. CDR3 length: 14 amino acids. Written as DNA, the CDR3 is TGCGCCAGCAGCTTAGGGGACAGCACCTACGAGCAGTACTTC. Translation gives CASSLGDSTYEQYF.